These 29 T cell receptor beta chains came from one sample sequenced in a study of blood T cell repertoires in COVID-19. Assay: immunoSEQ multiplex PCR; the TCRdb copy retains only in-frame clones and omits some. The sample lists approximately 220,000 clones; under 90% were seen once. What was sequenced was peripheral blood. The source of these receptors is an older woman who had recovered from COVID-19.

This clone has just a few counts. This chain links TRBV5-1 with TRBJ1-2; 11 bases are a match to TRBD1. Germline V CDR1 and CDR2: SGHRS, YFSETQ. This CDR3 has 16 amino acids. Trimming took 4 bases from V and 7 from J; bases not matched to a gene: 12. The CDR3 is CASSVGQGDGTIGYTF. Written as DNA, the CDR3 is TGCGCCAGCAGCGTGGGACAGGGGGACGGGACTATTGGCTACACCTTC.

The CDR3 DNA is TGTGCCACCAGTGATTTGCCCCTGGGGGCAGGGGGCTATGGCTACACCTTC. This gives the protein CATSDLPLGAGGYGYTF. The rearrangement links TRBV24-1 to TRBJ1-2, with TRBD1 matching 7 bases. V lost 0 bases to trimming and J lost 4 bases; unmatched junction nucleotides: 10. This CDR3 has 17 residues. The germline gives CDR1 KGHDR, CDR2 SFDVKD.

This clone appeared a single time. The DNA of the CDR3 is TGTGCCAGCACCGGGGGGTACTCCTACGAGCAGTACTTC. It is translated as CASTGGYSYEQYF. The rearrangement joins TRBV2 to TRBJ2-7, with 7 positions matching TRBD2. Germline loops: CDR1 SNHLY, CDR2 FYNNEI. The J segment lost 0 bases and the V segment lost 7 bases, leaving 3 bases of the junction unmatched. The CDR3 consists of 13 residues. Full variable domain (outside the CDR3, taken from reference TRBV2 and TRBJ2-7): EPEVTQTPSHQVTQMGQEVILRCVPISNHLYFYWYRQILGQKVEFLVSFYNNEISEKSEIFDDQFSVERPDGSNFTLKIRSTKLEDSAMYFCASTGGYSYEQYFGPGTRLTVT.

The chain is built from TRBV4-3 and TRBJ1-2, with D unresolved. The CDR3 covers 17 residues. V gave up 0 bases and J gave up 4 bases, with 18 bases separating them. Per germline, CDR1 LGHNA and CDR2 YSLEER. In DNA form, the CDR3 reads TGCGCCAGCAGCCAAGATCTCGAAGGTGGACTGCTCTATGGCTACACCTTC. Translating it yields CASSQDLEGGLLYGYTF.

This clone was found once. This sequence joins TRBV18 and TRBJ1-2; the match to TRBD1 covers 8 bases. CDR1 and CDR2 from the germline V gene are KGHSH and LQKENI. The CDR3 covers 14 residues. V shed 3 bases and J 6 bases; nucleotides not matched to a gene: 6. In DNA, the CDR3 is TGTGCCAGCTCACCCACGGACAGGGAACATGGCTACACCTTC. This translates into CASSPTDREHGYTF.

This sequence joins TRBV11-2 and TRBJ2-3, with TRBD2 matching over 12 bases. The V segment lost 5 bases and the J segment 4 bases; nucleotides outside the gene matches: 7. Per the germline V gene, CDR1 is SGHAT and CDR2 is FQNNGV. The CDR3 runs to 16 residues. CDR3 DNA: TGTGCCAGCAGCCTTGGACTAGCGGGGAGCGCAGATACGCAGTATTTT. As protein: CASSLGLAGSADTQYF.

This clone appeared a single time. The CDR3 region is CSVVGGERGPYEQYF. The CDR3 DNA is TGCAGCGTTGTGGGGGGAGAAAGAGGGCCCTACGAGCAGTACTTC. This chain links TRBV29-1 with TRBJ2-7; perhaps TRBD2 as D (6 bases). The CDR3 length is 15 residues. V lost 4 bases to trimming and J lost 2 bases, with 18 bases between them. Germline CDR1 reads SQVTM; CDR2 reads ANQGSEA.

V is TRBV12-3 or TRBV12-4 and J is TRBJ1-1; TRBD1 agrees at 7 bases. The ends lost 5 bases at V and 4 bases at J; junction bases unmatched: 4. The CDR3 loop spans 13 amino acids. CDR3 residues: CASSDRVGTEAFF. Written as DNA, the CDR3 is TGTGCCAGCAGTGACAGGGTAGGCACTGAAGCTTTCTTT.

The chain has TRBV18 and TRBJ1-2; no definite D call. The V end lost 3 bases, the J end lost 2 bases, and 13 bases lay between the germline ends. Germline V gene sequence: CDR1 KGHSH, CDR2 LQKENI. The CDR3 totals 15 residues. The CDR3 sequence: CASSPNVGGNYGYTF. CDR3 nucleotides: TGTGCCAGCTCACCTAACGTTGGAGGGAACTATGGCTACACCTTC.

This chain links TRBV6-6 with TRBJ2-2; 10 bases agree with TRBD2. The V gene end was trimmed by 4 bases and the J gene end by 5 bases; junction bases not matched to a gene: 4. Germline V gives CDR1 MNHNY, CDR2 SVGAGI (reference sequence). The CDR3 loop spans 15 amino acids. The CDR3 sequence: CASSLAGGGTGELFF. In DNA, the CDR3 is TGTGCCAGCAGTTTAGCGGGGGGTGGGACCGGGGAGCTGTTTTTT.

V is TRBV23-1 and J is TRBJ1-1; D might be TRBD1 (5 bases). TRBV23-1 is annotated as an ORF whose role is uncertain. Trimming took 3 bases from V and 0 from J, leaving 14 bases between them. This CDR3 is built from 16 residues. CDR3 residues: CASSQGTEEMNTEAFF. The CDR3 bases are TGCGCCAGCAGTCAGGGGACTGAAGAGATGAACACTGAAGCTTTCTTT.

This clone was counted only a few times. This chain links TRBV2 with TRBJ1-4, with TRBD1 matching 7 bases. The junction had 14 bases not matched to a gene; V was cut back by 6 bases and J by 7 bases. From germline, CDR1 is SNHLY and CDR2 FYNNEI. CDR3 size: 16 residues. As DNA, the CDR3 is TGTGCCAGCAGGACGGTACAGGGGCTGGGAGCTGAAAAACTGTTTTTT. It is translated as CASRTVQGLGAEKLFF.

The chain is built from TRBV12-1 and TRBJ2-3; TRBD2 is the table's D call and was not checked against the DNA. TRBV12-1 represents a pseudogene. This CDR3 region has 15 residues. CDR3 protein: CASPQPGGEADTQYF. The CDR3 DNA is TGTGCCAGCCCCCAGCCCGGGGGAGAGGCAGATACGCAGTATTTT.

The chain joins TRBV10-2 to TRBJ2-1; weak D call: TRBD1 (6 bases). CDR1 and CDR2 from the germline V gene are WSHSY and SAAADI. The CDR3 covers 16 residues. V was shortened by 2 bases and J by 0 bases, with 11 bases between the two germline ends. The CDR3 is CASSEIRGNSYNEQFF. The CDR3 DNA follows: TGCGCCAGCAGTGAGATAAGGGGGAACTCCTACAATGAGCAGTTCTTC.

This sequence joins TRBV30 and TRBJ1-2; tentatively, D is TRBD1 (6 bases). Trimming took off 0 bases at V and 4 bases at J, with 9 bases between the two ends. The CDR3 totals 13 residues. Germline CDR1 and CDR2: GTSNPN and SVGIG (reference sequence). The CDR3 sequence: CAWSVQGSYGYTF. The CDR3 nucleotides read TGTGCCTGGAGTGTACAGGGCAGCTATGGCTACACCTTC.

The chain employs TRBV25-1 and TRBJ1-1; D is unresolved. The CDR3 spans 13 residues. Germline V gene sequence: CDR1 MGHDK, CDR2 SYGVNS. V gave up 4 bases and J gave up 1 base, with 7 bases separating them. Here the CDR3 reads CASSARWNTEAFF. The CDR3 DNA reads as TGTGCCAGCAGTGCTCGGTGGAACACTGAAGCTTTCTTT.

The chain joins TRBV4-2 to TRBJ2-7; D is possibly TRBD1 (5 bases). Germline lookup yields CDR1 LGHNA and CDR2 YNFKEQ. The CDR3 is 14 residues long. Trimming left V 0 bases short and J 6 bases short, with 12 bases between. CDR3 protein: CASSQDLSRVEQYF. The CDR3 DNA follows: TGTGCCAGCAGCCAAGATCTTTCCAGGGTCGAGCAGTACTTC.

This clone appeared a single time. The chain is built from TRBV4-3 and TRBJ2-2; 9 positions agree with TRBD1. The germline CDR1 and CDR2 sequences are LGHNA and YSLEER. V lost 0 bases and J lost 5; bases outside the gene matches: 7. This CDR3 is built from 17 residues. CDR3 in amino acids: CASSQDRTGAGTGELFF. The DNA of the CDR3 is TGCGCCAGCAGCCAAGATAGGACAGGGGCGGGGACCGGGGAGCTGTTTTTT.

This sequence joins TRBV9 and TRBJ2-7; the match to TRBD1 covers 7 bases. The germline V gene has CDR1 SGDLS and CDR2 YYNGEE. V was pared by 1 base and J by 4 bases, with 5 bases of the junction left unmatched. CDR3 length: 14 residues. CDR3 in DNA: TGTGCCAGCAGCGTACAGGGACAGAGTTACGAGCAGTACTTC. It codes for CASSVQGQSYEQYF.

The rearrangement uses TRBV27 and TRBJ2-5; possible D gene TRBD2, 6 bases. This CDR3 has 17 residues. CDR1 is MNHEY and CDR2 is SMNVEV in the germline V gene (reference sequence). The V end was cut by 5 bases, the J end by 4 bases, with 23 bases between. In nucleotides, the CDR3 is TGTGCCAGCAGTCCACGTTCGCGGCACCCCGGGAGAGAGACCCAGTACTTC. Protein: CASSPRSRHPGRETQYF.

This chain links TRBV14 with TRBJ1-4; 7 bases map to TRBD1. The CDR3 has 16 amino acids. CDR1 SGHDN and CDR2 FVKESK come from the germline V gene. V gave up 4 bases and J gave up 5 bases; unmatched junction bases: 10. CDR3 sequence reads: CASSPVGQVNNEKLFF. For the CDR3, the DNA is TGTGCCAGCAGCCCTGTAGGACAGGTTAACAATGAAAAACTGTTTTTT. Using reference TRBV14 and TRBJ1-4 for the parts outside the CDR3, the full variable domain is EAGVTQFPSHSVIEKGQTVTLRCDPISGHDNLYWYRRVMGKEIKFLLHFVKESKQDESGMPNNRFLAERTGGTYSTLKVQPAELEDSGVYFCASSPVGQVNNEKLFFGSGTQLSVL.

CDR3: CAWSMGTGVPAFF. CDR3 in DNA: TGTGCCTGGAGTATGGGGACAGGGGTTCCGGCTTTCTTT. The chain uses TRBV30 and TRBJ1-1, with TRBD1 matching 10 bases. Looked up from germline, CDR1 is GTSNPN and CDR2 is SVGIG (reference sequence). The CDR3 is 13 amino acids. The trim removed 2 bases at V and 11 bases at J, leaving 8 bases unmatched.

V usage is TRBV7-2 and J usage is TRBJ1-1, with TRBD1 as a possible D gene (6 bases). Germline V gene data show CDR1 as SGHTA and CDR2 as FQGNSA. The CDR3 is made up of 12 amino acids. V was cut by 5 bases and J by 6 bases, with 10 bases left in between. The CDR3 bases are TGTGCCAGCAGCCCCGGGGGGCCTGAAGCTTTCTTT. Protein sequence: CASSPGGPEAFF.

CDR3 nucleotide sequence: TGTGCCAGCAGCCCTGGGTTCAGGGGGCGGAGAGTGAACTATGGCTACACCTTC. This sequence encodes CASSPGFRGRRVNYGYTF. The chain uses TRBV9 and TRBJ1-2; 8 nucleotides match TRBD1. The germline V gene encodes CDR1 SGDLS and CDR2 YYNGEE. The J segment lost 2 bases and the V segment lost 4 bases, leaving 16 bases of the junction unmatched. This CDR3 spans 18 amino acids.

This clone was observed once. The V call is TRBV5-3, the J call TRBJ1-3; D possibly corresponds to TRBD1 (5 bases). TRBV5-3 is reported as an ORF; its role is uncertain. The CDR3 totals 13 residues. The V end was cut by 10 bases, the J end by 4 bases, with 15 bases between. The CDR3 here is CAGGGRQGNTIYF. CDR3 nucleotides: TGTGCCGGGGGAGGCAGGCAAGGAAACACCATATATTTT.

In this sample, this clone turned up a few times. V gene TRBV5-6 combines with J gene TRBJ2-1; 8 nucleotides agree with TRBD2. This CDR3 spans 18 amino acids. J gave up 2 bases and V 1 base, and 11 bases lay outside the gene matches. Germline values: CDR1 SGHDT, CDR2 YYEEEE. CDR3 nucleotides: TGTGCCAGCAGCTTGCGTCTAGCGGGTCCGCTGGCCTACAATGAGCAGTTCTTC. Translated, it gives CASSLRLAGPLAYNEQFF.

The chain recombines TRBV4-1 with TRBJ2-7; TRBD1 is a possible D gene (6 bases). Germline CDR1 is MGHRA and CDR2 is YSYEKL. The V end was cut by 4 bases, the J end by 1 base, with 8 bases between. CDR3 length: 13 residues. CDR3 sequence (DNA): TGCGCCAGCAGCCGAACAGGGTCCTACGAGCAGTACTTC. It codes for CASSRTGSYEQYF.

On this clone itself: The junction and the germline gene differ at one end; a read error may be behind it. CDR3 coding DNA: TGTGCTAGCAGCCAGGGACACTCGAACACCGGGGAGCTGTTTTTT. Its translation: CASSQGHSNTGELFF. The chain recombines TRBV7-7 with TRBJ2-2; perhaps TRBD1 as D (6 bases). Germline CDR1 is SSHAT and CDR2 is FNYEAQ (reference sequence). CDR3 length: 15 amino acids.

The chain has TRBV5-1 and TRBJ2-3, with 10 bases fitting TRBD2. Trimming took 1 base from V and 5 from J; bases not matched to a gene: 4. In germline, CDR1 is SGHRS, CDR2 YFSETQ. The CDR3 length is 15 residues. This CDR3 is CASSLLASGGDTQYF. Written as DNA, the CDR3 is TGCGCCAGCAGCTTGCTGGCTAGCGGGGGAGATACGCAGTATTTT.